This entry lists 14 T cell receptor beta chains sequenced from one sample in a study of shared clonotypes between healthy human individuals. TCRdb keeps only in-frame clones here, not all; method: immunoSEQ multiplex PCR. In the table there are over a million clones, 78% of which are singletons. Specimen: memory CD4+ T cells from PBMCs. As to subset: CD45RA-negative fraction. The source is a man aged 18 to 30 in good health. Some clones in this sample may be carry-over from other donors' samples.

J is TRBJ1-2 and V is TRBV4-1; 12 bases align to TRBD1. There are 18 residues in the CDR3. Germline CDR1 reads MGHRA; CDR2 reads YSYEKL. Germline trimming cut 1 base from V and 3 bases from J; bases unmatched to any gene: 9. CDR3 DNA: TGCGCCAGCAGCCAAGTCGGGACAGGGGGCGGCCGCGACTATGGCTACACCTTC. This gives the protein CASSQVGTGGGRDYGYTF.

V and J are TRBV7-8 and TRBJ2-1; no firm D call. V was trimmed by 1 base and J by 2 bases, leaving 15 bases between them. This CDR3 is built from 17 residues. Germline V gene lookup returns CDR1 SGHVS and CDR2 FQNEAQ. The CDR3 is CASSLEVGVRPYNEQFF. The CDR3 DNA follows: TGTGCCAGCAGCTTAGAGGTAGGCGTCCGCCCCTACAATGAGCAGTTCTTC.

The chain employs TRBV4-1 and TRBJ1-2; D is unclear. There are 14 residues in the CDR3. Germline CDR1 reads MGHRA; CDR2 reads YSYEKL. Trimming stripped 0 bases from V and 4 bases from J, with 9 bases between. The CDR3 coding sequence is TGCGCCAGCAGCCAAGATTACGGGTCCTATGGCTACACCTTC. As protein: CASSQDYGSYGYTF.

The rearrangement joins TRBV4-3 to TRBJ2-7; perhaps D is TRBD1 or TRBD2 (5 bases each). The CDR3 length is 14 residues. The germline V gene encodes CDR1 LGHNA and CDR2 YSLEER. Trimming cost V 4 bases and J 3 bases, with 13 bases left between them. The CDR3 region is CASSLTGTNYEQYF. The CDR3 coding sequence is TGCGCCAGCAGCCTGACCGGGACCAACTACGAGCAGTACTTC.

The chain couples TRBV5-5 to TRBJ2-7; 12 nucleotides align to TRBD2. Per germline, CDR1 SGHKS and CDR2 YYEKEE (reference sequence). Unmatched junction bases numbered 4, after V lost 0 bases and J lost 0 bases. The CDR3 covers 17 residues. The CDR3 spells CASSLALAGGLSYEQYF. DNA for the CDR3: TGTGCCAGCAGCTTGGCACTAGCGGGAGGCCTCTCCTACGAGCAGTACTTC.

As for this clone: Other DNA sequences from this sample encode an identical CDR3 as well. This chain connects TRBV9 to TRBJ2-2; D gene unclear. The CDR3 covers 13 residues. Looked up from germline, CDR1 is SGDLS and CDR2 is YYNGEE. Trimming removed 0 bases at V and 7 bases at J, with 7 bases between. The CDR3 coding sequence is TGTGCCAGCAGCGTAGCCCCGGGCGGGGAGCTGTTTTTT. Residues: CASSVAPGGELFF. Based on the CDR3 plus reference TRBV9 and TRBJ2-2, the full variable domain is DSGVTQTPKHLITATGQRVTLRCSPRSGDLSVYWYQQSLDQGLQFLIQYYNGEERAKGNILERFSAQQFPDLHSELNLSSLELGDSALYFCASSVAPGGELFFGEGSRLTVL.

The chain joins TRBV7-8 to TRBJ1-4, with D possibly matching TRBD1 (5 bases). Germline V gives CDR1 SGHVS, CDR2 FQNEAQ. Trimming took off 1 base at V and 6 bases at J, with 6 bases between the two ends. The CDR3 is 13 residues long. For the CDR3, the DNA is TGTGCCAGCAGCTTAGGGGGCGATGAAAAACTGTTTTTT. Protein product: CASSLGGDEKLFF.

The chain carries TRBV7-2 and TRBJ2-1; D may correspond to TRBD1 or TRBD2 (5 bases each). Germline V lookup: CDR1 SGHTA, CDR2 FQGNSA. Trimming removed 4 bases at V and 5 bases at J, with 12 bases between. CDR3 size: 14 residues. The CDR3, as DNA: TGTGCCAGCAGCTCCCCCCGGGGCCACAATGAGCAGTTCTTC. It is translated as CASSSPRGHNEQFF.

This clone was detected a few times. The J gene is TRBJ1-2, the V gene TRBV28; D is ambiguous. The CDR3 has 12 residues. Germline loops: CDR1 MDHEN, CDR2 SYDVKM. CDR3 in amino acids: CGSGSTNYGYTF. The CDR3 nucleotides read TGTGGCTCGGGGTCGACTAACTATGGCTACACCTTC.

This clone was observed a handful of times. CDR3 bases: TGTGCCAGCAGTGTAGGTGTCGGGGAGCTGTTTTTT. This codes for CASSVGVGELFF. J is TRBJ2-2 and V is TRBV2, with unresolved D. This CDR3 has 12 amino acids. The germline gives CDR1 SNHLY, CDR2 FYNNEI. V dropped 4 bases and J dropped 7 bases, with 7 bases sitting between them.

This clone occurred a few times. The chain joins TRBV5-6 to TRBJ2-5, with D unclear. This CDR3 comprises 13 residues. The V end was cut by 0 bases, the J end by 3 bases, with 6 bases between. Per germline, CDR1 SGHDT and CDR2 YYEEEE. The CDR3 is CASSLARKETQYF. CDR3 sequence (DNA): TGTGCCAGCAGCTTGGCCAGGAAAGAGACCCAGTACTTC. Full variable domain (remainder filled in from reference TRBV5-6 and TRBJ2-5): DAGVTQSPTHLIKTRGQQVTLRCSPKSGHDTVSWYQQALGQGPQFIFQYYEEEERQRGNFPDRFSGHQFPNYSSELNVNALLLGDSALYLCASSLARKETQYFGPGTRLLVL.

The chain carries TRBV11-3 and TRBJ2-5, with D perhaps TRBD1 or TRBD2 (5 bases each). CDR3 length: 14 amino acids. The germline V and J ends were trimmed by 5 bases and 2 bases, with 12 bases remaining between them. Per the germline V gene, CDR1 is SGHNT and CDR2 is YENEEA. CDR3: CASSPGTEQETQYF. In DNA form, the CDR3 reads TGTGCCAGCAGCCCCGGGACGGAACAAGAGACCCAGTACTTC.

J is TRBJ2-2 and V is TRBV5-1; TRBD2 aligns across 8 bases. V lost 4 bases, J lost 6 bases, and 8 bases stayed unmatched. CDR3 size: 15 residues. Per germline, CDR1 SGHRS and CDR2 YFSETQ. In DNA form, the CDR3 reads TGCGCCAGCAGCCCCGCCGGGACTAGTTCCGGGGAGCTGTTTTTT. It specifies CASSPAGTSSGELFF.

The V call is TRBV5-6, the J call TRBJ1-2; 11 nucleotides match TRBD1. The CDR3 totals 16 residues. The germline V gene has CDR1 SGHDT and CDR2 YYEEEE. V was clipped by 4 bases and J by 5 bases; unmatched bases: 10. CDR3 bases: TGTGCCAGCAGCGAATCGGGGACAGGGGGTTGGTATGGCTACACCTTC. This codes for CASSESGTGGWYGYTF.